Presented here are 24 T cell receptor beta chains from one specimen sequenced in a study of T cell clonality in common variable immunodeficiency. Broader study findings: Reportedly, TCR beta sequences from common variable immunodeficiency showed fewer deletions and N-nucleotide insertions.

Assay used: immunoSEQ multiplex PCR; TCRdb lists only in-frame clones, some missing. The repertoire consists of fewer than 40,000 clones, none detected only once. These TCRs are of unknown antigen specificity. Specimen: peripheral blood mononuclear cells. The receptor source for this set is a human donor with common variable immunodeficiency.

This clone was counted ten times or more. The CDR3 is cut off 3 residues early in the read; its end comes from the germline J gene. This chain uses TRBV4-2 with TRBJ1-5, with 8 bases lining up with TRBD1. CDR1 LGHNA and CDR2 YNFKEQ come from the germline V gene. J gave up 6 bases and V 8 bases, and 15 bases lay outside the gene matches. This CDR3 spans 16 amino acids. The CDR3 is CASAPYGQGAGQPQHF. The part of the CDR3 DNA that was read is TGTGCCAGCGCACCTTATGGGCAGGGGGCAGGTCAGCCC.

The sequenced CDR3 bases are TGTGCCAGCAGTGTGTACCGGGACTCGCGGGGGGGCGAG. It yields the protein CASSVYRDSRGGE. The full CDR3 reads CASSVYRDSRGGEQYF. The chain employs TRBV2 and TRBJ2-7; TRBD2 aligns across 9 bases. The CDR3 extends 3 residues past the end of the read, so its final part is completed from the germline J gene. With 4 bases clipped from V and 6 bases from J, the junction kept 13 bases outside the gene matches. The V gene's germline CDR1 is SNHLY and CDR2 FYNNEI. The CDR3 is 16 amino acids.

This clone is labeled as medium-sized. CDR3 bases read: TGTGCCAGCAGCCCCGACAGGTGGGGCTATGGC. Protein product: CASSPDRWGYG. The CDR3 in its entirety is CASSPDRWGYGYTF. V gene TRBV11-3 combines with J gene TRBJ1-2, with D tentatively TRBD1 (6 bases). Read data end 3 residues before the CDR3 end; the end is taken from the germline J gene. This CDR3 has 14 amino acids. Trimming cost V 5 bases and J 4 bases, with 14 bases left between them. The germline V gene encodes CDR1 SGHNT and CDR2 YENEEA.

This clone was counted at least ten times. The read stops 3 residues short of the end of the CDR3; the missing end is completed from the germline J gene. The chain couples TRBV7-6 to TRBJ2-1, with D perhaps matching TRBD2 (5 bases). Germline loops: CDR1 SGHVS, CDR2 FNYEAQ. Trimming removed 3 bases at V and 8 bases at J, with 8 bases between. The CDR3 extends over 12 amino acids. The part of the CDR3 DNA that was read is TGTGCCAGCAGCTTGGACTCGGATGAG. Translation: CASSLDSDE. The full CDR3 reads CASSLDSDEQFF.

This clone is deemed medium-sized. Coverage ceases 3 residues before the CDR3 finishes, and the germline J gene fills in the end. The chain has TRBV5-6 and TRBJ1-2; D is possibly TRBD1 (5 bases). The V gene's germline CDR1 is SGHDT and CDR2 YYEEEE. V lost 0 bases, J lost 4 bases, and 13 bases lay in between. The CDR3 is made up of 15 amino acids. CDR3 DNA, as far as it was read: TGTGCCAGCAGCTTGGCGCAGGTTAGGGGCTATGGC. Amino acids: CASSLAQVRGYG. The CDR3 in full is CASSLAQVRGYGYTF.

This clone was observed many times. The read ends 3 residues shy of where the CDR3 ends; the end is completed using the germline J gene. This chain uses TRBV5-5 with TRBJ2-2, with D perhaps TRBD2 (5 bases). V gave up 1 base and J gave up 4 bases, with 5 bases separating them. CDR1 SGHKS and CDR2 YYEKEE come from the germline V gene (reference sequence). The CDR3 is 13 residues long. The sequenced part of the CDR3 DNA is TGTGCCAGCAGCTTGACTAGCACCGGGGAG. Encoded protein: CASSLTSTGE. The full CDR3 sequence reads CASSLTSTGELFF.

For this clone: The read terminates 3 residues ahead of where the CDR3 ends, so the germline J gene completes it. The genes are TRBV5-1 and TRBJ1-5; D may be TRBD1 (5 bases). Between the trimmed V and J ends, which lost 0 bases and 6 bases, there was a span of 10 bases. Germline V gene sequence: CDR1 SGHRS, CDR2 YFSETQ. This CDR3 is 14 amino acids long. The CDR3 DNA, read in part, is TGCGCCAGCAGCTTGGGTTGGGGCGGTCAGCCC. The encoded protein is CASSLGWGGQP. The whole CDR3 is CASSLGWGGQPQHF.

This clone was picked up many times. The CDR3 sequence: CASRARQDRYNEQFF. The covered CDR3 bases are TGTGCCAGCAGGGCTAGACAGGACAGGTACAATGAG. This chain connects TRBV2 to TRBJ2-1, with 7 bases fitting TRBD1. The sequenced fragment ends 3 residues before the CDR3 boundary, so the rest is inferred from the germline J gene. The germline V gene has CDR1 SNHLY and CDR2 FYNNEI. V lost 6 bases and J lost 4; bases outside the gene matches: 9. This CDR3 has 15 residues.

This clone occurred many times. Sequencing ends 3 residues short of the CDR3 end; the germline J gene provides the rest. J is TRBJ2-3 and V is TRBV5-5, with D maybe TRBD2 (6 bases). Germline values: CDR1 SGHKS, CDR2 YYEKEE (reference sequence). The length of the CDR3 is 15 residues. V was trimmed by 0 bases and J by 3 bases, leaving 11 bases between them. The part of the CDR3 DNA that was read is TGTGCCAGCAGCTTGGGCGGGAATCCGACAGATACG. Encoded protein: CASSLGGNPTDT. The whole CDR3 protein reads CASSLGGNPTDTQYF. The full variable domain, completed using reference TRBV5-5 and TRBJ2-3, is DAGVTQSPTHLIKTRGQQVTLRCSPISGHKSVSWYQQVLGQGPQFIFQYYEKEERGRGNFPDRFSARQFPNYSSELNVNALLLGDSALYLCASSLGGNPTDTQYFGPGTRLTVL.

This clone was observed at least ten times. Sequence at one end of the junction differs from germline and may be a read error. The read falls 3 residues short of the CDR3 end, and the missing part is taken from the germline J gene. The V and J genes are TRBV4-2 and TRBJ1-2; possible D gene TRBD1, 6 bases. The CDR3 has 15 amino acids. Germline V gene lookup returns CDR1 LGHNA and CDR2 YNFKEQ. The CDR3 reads CASSIRDNFFYGYTF. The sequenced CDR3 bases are TGCGCCAGCAGCATCCGGGACAACTTTTTCTATGGC.

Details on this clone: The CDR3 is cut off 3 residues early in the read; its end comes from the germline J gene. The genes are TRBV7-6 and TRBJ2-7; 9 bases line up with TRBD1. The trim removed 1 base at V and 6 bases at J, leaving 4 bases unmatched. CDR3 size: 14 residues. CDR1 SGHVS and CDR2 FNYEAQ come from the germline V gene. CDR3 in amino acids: CASSLGTGVREQYF. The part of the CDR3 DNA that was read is TGTGCCAGCAGCTTAGGGACAGGGGTCCGCGAG.

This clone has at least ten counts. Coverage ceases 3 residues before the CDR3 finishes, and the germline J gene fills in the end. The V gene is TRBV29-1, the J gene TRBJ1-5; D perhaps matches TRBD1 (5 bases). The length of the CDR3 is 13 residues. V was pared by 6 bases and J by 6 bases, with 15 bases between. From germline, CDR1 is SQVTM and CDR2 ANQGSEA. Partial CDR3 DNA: TGCAGCGTGGCCCGGGGGGAGGCTCAGCCC. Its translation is CSVARGEAQP. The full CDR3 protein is CSVARGEAQPQHF.

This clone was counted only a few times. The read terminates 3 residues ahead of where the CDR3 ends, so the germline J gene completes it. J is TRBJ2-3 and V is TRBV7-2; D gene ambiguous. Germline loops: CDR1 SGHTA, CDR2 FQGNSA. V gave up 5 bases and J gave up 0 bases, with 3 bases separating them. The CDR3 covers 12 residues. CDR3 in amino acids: CASSLSTDTQYF. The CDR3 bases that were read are TGTGCCAGCAGCCTGAGCACAGATACG.

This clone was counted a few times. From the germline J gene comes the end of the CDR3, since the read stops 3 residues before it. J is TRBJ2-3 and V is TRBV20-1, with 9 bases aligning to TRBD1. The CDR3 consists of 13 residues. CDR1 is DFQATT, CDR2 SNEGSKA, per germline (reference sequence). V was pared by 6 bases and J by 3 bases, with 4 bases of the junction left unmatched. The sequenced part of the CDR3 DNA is TGCAGTGCCGCTGGGACAGGGACAGATACG. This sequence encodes CSAAGTGTDT. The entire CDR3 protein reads CSAAGTGTDTQYF.

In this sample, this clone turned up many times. The part of the CDR3 DNA that was read is TGCGCCAGCAGCACGACAGGGGGCAGCACTGAA. It codes for CASSTTGGSTE. The entire CDR3 protein is CASSTTGGSTEAFF. V gene TRBV5-1 combines with J gene TRBJ1-1, with 10 positions matching TRBD1. The CDR3 end falls 3 residues outside the read, so it is completed with the germline J gene. The CDR3 extends over 14 amino acids. Trimming at V came to 4 bases and at J to 4 bases, leaving 4 bases not matched to a gene. Per the germline V gene, CDR1 is SGHRS and CDR2 is YFSETQ.

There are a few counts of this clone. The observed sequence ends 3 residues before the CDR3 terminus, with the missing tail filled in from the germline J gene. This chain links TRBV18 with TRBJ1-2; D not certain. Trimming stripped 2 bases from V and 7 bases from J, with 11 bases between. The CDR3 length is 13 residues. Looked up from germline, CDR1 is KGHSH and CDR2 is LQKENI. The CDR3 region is CASSPGLDSGYTF. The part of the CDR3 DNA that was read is TGTGCCAGCTCACCAGGTTTGGACTCTGGC.

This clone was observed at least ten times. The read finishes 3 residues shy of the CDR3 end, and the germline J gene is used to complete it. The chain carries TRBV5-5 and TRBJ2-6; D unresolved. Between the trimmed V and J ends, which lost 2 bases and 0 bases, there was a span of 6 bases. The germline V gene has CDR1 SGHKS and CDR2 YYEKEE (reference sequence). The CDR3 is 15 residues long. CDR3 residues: CASSFPGSGANVLTF. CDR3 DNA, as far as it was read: TGTGCCAGCAGCTTCCCAGGCTCTGGGGCCAACGTC.

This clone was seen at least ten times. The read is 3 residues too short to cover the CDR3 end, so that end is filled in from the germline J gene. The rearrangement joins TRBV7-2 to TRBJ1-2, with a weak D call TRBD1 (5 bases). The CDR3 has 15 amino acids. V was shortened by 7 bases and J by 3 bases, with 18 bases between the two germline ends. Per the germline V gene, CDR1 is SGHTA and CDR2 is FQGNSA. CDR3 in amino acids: CASTPVRALDYGYTF. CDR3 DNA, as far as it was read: TGTGCCAGCACCCCAGTCAGGGCCCTAGACTATGGC.

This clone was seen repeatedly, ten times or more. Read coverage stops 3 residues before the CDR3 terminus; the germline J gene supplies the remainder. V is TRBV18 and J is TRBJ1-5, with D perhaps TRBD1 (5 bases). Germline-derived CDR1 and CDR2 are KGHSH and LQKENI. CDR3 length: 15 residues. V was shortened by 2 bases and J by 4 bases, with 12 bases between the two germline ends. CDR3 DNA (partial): TGTGCCAGCTCACCAGATGGCAGGGTGAATCAGCCC. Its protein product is CASSPDGRVNQP. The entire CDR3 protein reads CASSPDGRVNQPQHF.

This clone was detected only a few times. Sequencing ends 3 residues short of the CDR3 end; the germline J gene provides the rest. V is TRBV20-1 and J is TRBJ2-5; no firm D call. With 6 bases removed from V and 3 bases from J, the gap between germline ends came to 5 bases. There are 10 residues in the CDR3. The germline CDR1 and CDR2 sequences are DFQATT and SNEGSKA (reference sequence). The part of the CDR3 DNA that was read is TGCAGTGCGGTAGAAGAGACC. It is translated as CSAVEET. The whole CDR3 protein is CSAVEETQYF.

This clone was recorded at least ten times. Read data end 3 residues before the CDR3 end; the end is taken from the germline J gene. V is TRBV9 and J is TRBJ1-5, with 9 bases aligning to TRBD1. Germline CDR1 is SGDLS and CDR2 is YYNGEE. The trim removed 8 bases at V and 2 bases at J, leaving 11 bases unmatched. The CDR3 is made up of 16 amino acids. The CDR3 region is CASSIDRQGGNQPQHF. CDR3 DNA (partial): TGTGCCAGTAGTATAGACAGACAGGGGGGCAATCAGCCC. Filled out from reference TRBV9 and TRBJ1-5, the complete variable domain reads DSGVTQTPKHLITATGQRVTLRCSPRSGDLSVYWYQQSLDQGLQFLIQYYNGEERAKGNILERFSAQQFPDLHSELNLSSLELGDSALYFCASSIDRQGGNQPQHFGDGTRLSIL.

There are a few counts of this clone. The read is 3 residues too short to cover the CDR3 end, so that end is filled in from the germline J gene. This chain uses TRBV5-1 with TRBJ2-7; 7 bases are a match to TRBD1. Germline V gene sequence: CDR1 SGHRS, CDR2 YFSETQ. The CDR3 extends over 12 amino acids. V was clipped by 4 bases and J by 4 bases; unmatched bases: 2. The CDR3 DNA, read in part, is TGCGCCAGCAGCCTGGACAGGTACGAG. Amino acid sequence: CASSLDRYE. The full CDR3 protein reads CASSLDRYEQYF. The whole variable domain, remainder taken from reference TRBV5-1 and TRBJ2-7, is KAGVTQTPRYLIKTRGQQVTLSCSPISGHRSVSWYQQTPGQGLQFLFEYFSETQRNKGNFPGRFSGRQFSNSRSEMNVSTLELGDSALYLCASSLDRYEQYFGPGTRLTVT.

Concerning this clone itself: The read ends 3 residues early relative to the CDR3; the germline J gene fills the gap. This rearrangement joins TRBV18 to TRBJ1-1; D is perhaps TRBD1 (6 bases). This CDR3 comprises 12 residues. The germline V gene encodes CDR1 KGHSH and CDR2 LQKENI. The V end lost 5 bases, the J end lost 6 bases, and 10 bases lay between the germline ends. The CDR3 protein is CASSEQGSEAFF. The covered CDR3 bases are TGTGCCAGCTCAGAACAGGGCTCTGAA.

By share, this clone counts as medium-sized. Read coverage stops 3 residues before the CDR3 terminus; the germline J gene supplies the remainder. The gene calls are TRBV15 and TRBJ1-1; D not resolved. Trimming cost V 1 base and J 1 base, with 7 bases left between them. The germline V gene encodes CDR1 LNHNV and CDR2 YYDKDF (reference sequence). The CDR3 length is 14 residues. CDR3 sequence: CATSRGLTNTEAFF. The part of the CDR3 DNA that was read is TGTGCCACCAGCAGAGGACTGACGAACACTGAA.